These T cell receptor beta chains were read from a single sample in a study of siplizumab effects on memory and regulatory T cells. The table came from immunoSEQ multiplex PCR; TCRdb's copy has only in-frame clones and leaves some out. This sample carries fewer than 70,000 clones, over 75% of them seen once, and the ten largest clones take around 1.8%. Sequencing used Tregs sorted from blood. Receptor source: a human donor in good health. CDR3s include the opening cysteine and the closing phenylalanine or tryptophan. The D gene is left open where the match is weak. Not every row has a clone size; where given, it reads once, few, many or a size class.

CDR3 DNA | CDR3 protein | clone size | J gene | V gene | D gene
TGTGCCAGCAGCCTCCGGGGATTTGGTGGCTACACCTTC | CASSLRGFGGYTF | . | TRBJ1-2 | TRBV11-3 | .
TGTGCCAGCAGCTTAGGGAGGACTAGCGGGACAGATACGCAGTATTTT | CASSLGRTSGTDTQYF | . | TRBJ2-3 | TRBV7-2 | TRBD2
TGTGCCAGCAGTGGCACCCGGAGCTATGGCTACACCTTC | CASSGTRSYGYTF | once | TRBJ1-2 | TRBV6-5 | .
TGTGCCAGCAGCCATGTGTTACAGGAAGGCTTCGGAAACATTCAGTACTTC | CASSHVLQEGFGNIQYF | . | TRBJ2-4 | TRBV5-6 | .
TGTGCCAGCAGCTTGACTAGCGGGAGGACAGATACGCAGTATTTT | CASSLTSGRTDTQYF | . | TRBJ2-3 | TRBV7-2 | TRBD2
TGTGCCAGCAGCTTAGGTCCTAGCGGCGCACCGTATTTT | CASSLGPSGAPYF | once | TRBJ2-3 | TRBV7-2 | TRBD2
TGTGCCAGCAGCTCAGTTATTAGCGGGGTCTGGTATGAGCAGTTCTTC | CASSSVISGVWYEQFF | . | TRBJ2-1 | TRBV7-9 | TRBD2
TGTGGGGTCGGTCGCACAGATACGCAGTATTTT | CGVGRTDTQYF | . | TRBJ2-3 | TRBV6-5 | .
TGCGCCAGCAGCCCAAAAAATGAGCAGTTCTTC | CASSPKNEQFF | . | TRBJ2-1 | TRBV5-1 | .
TGCGCCAGCAGCTTGGAGGGGCAGGGGGGCTATGGCTACACCTTC | CASSLEGQGGYGYTF | . | TRBJ1-2 | TRBV5-1 | TRBD1
TGTGCCAGCAGCAAATGTGAAGACCGCGGGCCTCCCGGTAATCAGCCCCAGCATTTT | CASSKCEDRGPPGNQPQHF | . | TRBJ1-5 | TRBV21-1 | .
TGTGCCAGCAGCTCCCGGGCACAACCGAACACCGGGGAGCTGTTTTTT | CASSSRAQPNTGELFF | . | TRBJ2-2 | TRBV7-2 | .
TGTGCTAGCAGCACACAGGGCACAGATACGCAGTATTTT | CASSTQGTDTQYF | . | TRBJ2-3 | TRBV7-7 | .
TGTGCCAGCAGTGAATGGGGGCGGCACGTCAATGAGCAGTTCTTC | CASSEWGRHVNEQFF | . | TRBJ2-1 | TRBV2 | .
TGTGCCAGCTCACCACAAGCGGGAGTAGGGGAGACCCAGTACTTC | CASSPQAGVGETQYF | once | TRBJ2-5 | TRBV18 | TRBD2
TGTGCCAGCAGCTTAGCGGGCGGGAGGGTTAAGGATGAGCAGTTCTTC | CASSLAGGRVKDEQFF | once | TRBJ2-1 | TRBV7-2 | TRBD2
TGTGCCAGCAGTCCACGGAGTTCCGAGCAGTACTTC | CASSPRSSEQYF | . | TRBJ2-7 | TRBV6-7 | .
TGCAGTGCTAGGGCGGGAGGCGAGCAGTACTTC | CSARAGGEQYF | . | TRBJ2-7 | TRBV20-1 | TRBD2
TGTGCCAGCAGCCGTAGCGGGACATACAATGAGCAGTTCTTC | CASSRSGTYNEQFF | . | TRBJ2-1 | TRBV7-8 | TRBD2
TGCGCCAGCAGTGCAACCGGAGGTACTCATGAGCAGTTCTTC | CASSATGGTHEQFF | . | TRBJ2-1 | TRBV10-1 | .
TGTGCCTGGAGCGCGTCAAACAGCTACGAGCAGTACTTC | CAWSASNSYEQYF | . | TRBJ2-7 | TRBV30 | .
TGCGCCAGCCGTATTCTAGCGCCTTCCTACAATGAGCAGTTCTTC | CASRILAPSYNEQFF | . | TRBJ2-1 | TRBV5-1 | .
TGTGCCTGGAGTGTTAGGGGTGGCACTGAAGCTTTCTTT | CAWSVRGGTEAFF | . | TRBJ1-1 | TRBV30 | .
TGCGCCAGCAGCCAAGATTGGGCAGCGGAAAAACTGTTTTTT | CASSQDWAAEKLFF | . | TRBJ1-4 | TRBV4-3 | .
TGTGCCAGCAGTCAAGGGGTCCGGGGTTATGGCTACACCTTC | CASSQGVRGYGYTF | . | TRBJ1-2 | TRBV7-2 | .
TGTGCCAGCAGCCTAGCGGGGGGCACAGATACGCAGTATTTT | CASSLAGGTDTQYF | . | TRBJ2-3 | TRBV6-5 | TRBD2
TGTGCCAGCAGCTCCCGGGTCCCAAGGGGGAACACTGAAGCTTTCTTT | CASSSRVPRGNTEAFF | . | TRBJ1-1 | TRBV7-9 | .
TGTGCCAGCAGTTGGACTAGCCCCTACGAGCAGTACTTC | CASSWTSPYEQYF | . | TRBJ2-7 | TRBV27 | TRBD2
TGCGCCAGCAGCCCCGGGACTAGCGTCCGTAGGGAGCAGTTCTTC | CASSPGTSVRREQFF | . | TRBJ2-1 | TRBV4-3 | TRBD2
TGTGCCAGCTCACCAAGAGGGGAAGATGTTCGCTACACCTTC | CASSPRGEDVRYTF | few | TRBJ1-2 | TRBV18 | .
TGTGCCAGTAGGGGGACAGGACGGAACACTGAAGCTTTCTTT | CASRGTGRNTEAFF | . | TRBJ1-1 | TRBV19 | TRBD1
TGCGCCAGCAGCTTGGAGGGCCGGGAGACCCAGTACTTC | CASSLEGRETQYF | few | TRBJ2-5 | TRBV5-1 | .
TGTGCCAGTAGTCCAACGATTAGTAGCGAGTTGTACTTC | CASSPTISSELYF | . | TRBJ2-7 | TRBV19 | .
TGTGCCAGCTCACCTGGGCCGTTTGATCAGCCCCAGCATTTT | CASSPGPFDQPQHF | . | TRBJ1-5 | TRBV18 | .
TGTGCCAGTAGTATAGTATGGGGGAATGAGCAGTTCTTC | CASSIVWGNEQFF | . | TRBJ2-1 | TRBV19 | .
TGTGCCAGCAGCTTGCAGGCAGGGAAGGCCGGGGAGCTGTTTTTT | CASSLQAGKAGELFF | . | TRBJ2-2 | TRBV7-3 | .
TGTGCCAGCAGTGACGACGACAGGGCTCCGAACACTGAAGCTTTCTTT | CASSDDDRAPNTEAFF | . | TRBJ1-1 | TRBV6-1 | TRBD1
TGTGCCAGCAGTCCCGGGGGGGCCACCATATATTTT | CASSPGGATIYF | . | TRBJ1-3 | TRBV6-6 | .
TGCGCCAGCAGCCAAGAAACGCAGTTCCTCTCTGGAAACACCATATATTTT | CASSQETQFLSGNTIYF | . | TRBJ1-3 | TRBV4-3 | .
TGTGCCAGCGGCAGGGCAGGGGACCGGAAGGAAAAACTGTTTTTT | CASGRAGDRKEKLFF | . | TRBJ1-4 | TRBV5-6 | .
TGCAGCGTTGAAGGGGGACAGCGGGCCTACAATGAGCAGTTCTTC | CSVEGGQRAYNEQFF | . | TRBJ2-1 | TRBV29-1 | .
TGCGCCAGCAGCCCCTTAGGGGAAAAACTGTTTTTT | CASSPLGEKLFF | . | TRBJ1-4 | TRBV5-1 | .
TGTGCCAGCAGCTTAGCACGCAGGATCTCTGGAAACACCATATATTTT | CASSLARRISGNTIYF | . | TRBJ1-3 | TRBV11-3 | .
TGTGCCAGAAGACAAGTGTTTGCCAATGAGCAGTTCTTC | CARRQVFANEQFF | . | TRBJ2-1 | TRBV7-5 | .